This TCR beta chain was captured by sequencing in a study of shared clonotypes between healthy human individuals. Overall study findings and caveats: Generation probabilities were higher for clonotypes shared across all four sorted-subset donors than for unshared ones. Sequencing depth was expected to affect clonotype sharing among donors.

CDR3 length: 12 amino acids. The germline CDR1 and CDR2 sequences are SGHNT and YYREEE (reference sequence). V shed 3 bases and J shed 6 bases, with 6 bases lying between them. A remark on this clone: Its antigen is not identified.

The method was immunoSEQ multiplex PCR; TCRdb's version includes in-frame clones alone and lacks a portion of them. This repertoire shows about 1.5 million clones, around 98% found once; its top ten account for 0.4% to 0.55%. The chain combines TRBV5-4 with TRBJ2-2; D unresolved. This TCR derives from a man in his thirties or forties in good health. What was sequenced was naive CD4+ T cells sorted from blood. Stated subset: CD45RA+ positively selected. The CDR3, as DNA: TGTGCCAGCAGCTCAGACTCCGGGGAGCTGTTTTTT. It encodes CASSSDSGELFF.